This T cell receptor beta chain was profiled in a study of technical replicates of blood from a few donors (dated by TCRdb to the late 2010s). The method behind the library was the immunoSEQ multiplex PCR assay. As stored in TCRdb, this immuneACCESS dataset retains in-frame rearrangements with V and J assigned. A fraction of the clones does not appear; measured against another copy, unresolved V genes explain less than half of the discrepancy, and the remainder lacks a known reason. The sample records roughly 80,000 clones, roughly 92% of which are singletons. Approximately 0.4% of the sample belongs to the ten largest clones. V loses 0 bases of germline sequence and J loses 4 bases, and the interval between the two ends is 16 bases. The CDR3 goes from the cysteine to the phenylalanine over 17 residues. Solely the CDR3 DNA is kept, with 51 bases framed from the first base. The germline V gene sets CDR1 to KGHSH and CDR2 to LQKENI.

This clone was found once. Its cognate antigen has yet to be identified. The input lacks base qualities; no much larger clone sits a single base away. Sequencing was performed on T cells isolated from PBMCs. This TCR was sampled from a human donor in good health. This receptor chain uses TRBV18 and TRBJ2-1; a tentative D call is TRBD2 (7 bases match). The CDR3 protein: CASSPPGGASGYNEQFF. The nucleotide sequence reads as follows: TGTGCCAGCTCACCACCAGGGGGAGCTAGCGGATACAATGAGCAGTTCTTC.